This T cell receptor (beta chain) was recorded in a study of T cells after somatic rescue of genetic block. Some clones are missing from TCRdb's copy, which holds only in-frame ones; the method was immunoSEQ multiplex PCR. The sample carries over 12,000 clones, roughly two thirds recorded once. The CDR3 is made up of 15 amino acids. Specimen: peripheral blood mononuclear cells (PBMCs). The clonotype was recovered from a boy between 5 and 17 years old. The chain joins TRBV21-1 to TRBJ2-2; TRBD2, as called in the table, went unchecked against the DNA. TRBV21-1 is marked as a pseudogene. CDR3: CASSKEGLLTGELFF. The CDR3, as DNA: TGTGCCAGCAGCAAAGAAGGACTTCTCACCGGGGAGCTGTTTTTT.